A single sample is the source of the 6 T cell receptor beta chains below, sequenced in a study of blood T cells in healthy people across ages. Alongside a J-beta primer mix, a sample-barcoded 5' primer served in a second PCR lasting about 6 to 11 cycles. TCRdb re-analysed the 5' RACE reads in MiXCR, keeping a single row per CDR3 protein. Among around 700,000 distinct CDR3 sequences listed, around 25% were seen once. This sample was also put to use in a study of T cells of mothers and their children.

Sequencing was done on a sample of blood. All receptors derive from a boy aged 5-17 years in good health.

The chain links TRBV5-1 to TRBJ2-4; the D gene could be TRBD1 or TRBD2 (5 bases each). Germline values: CDR1 SGHRS, CDR2 YFSETQ. The CDR3 sequence is 14 residues long. V lost 3 bases to trimming and J lost 1 base, with 8 bases between them. CDR3 in amino acids: CASSSGTAKNIQYF. The CDR3 nucleotides read TGCGCCAGCAGCTCTGGGACGGCCAAAAACATTCAGTACTTC.

A few counts support this clonotype. The chain carries TRBV20-1 and TRBJ1-6; the D gene is possibly TRBD1 (5 bases). Trimming took off 1 base at V and 7 bases at J, with 8 bases between the two ends. The V gene's germline CDR1 is DFQATT and CDR2 SNEGSKA (reference sequence). The CDR3 totals 13 residues. The CDR3 DNA reads TGCAGTGCTAGAGGACAGTTCAATTCACCCCTCCACTTT. This encodes CSARGQFNSPLHF.

The chain recombines TRBV7-3 with TRBJ1-1; D perhaps matches TRBD1 (6 bases). The CDR3 has 16 residues. Germline lookup yields CDR1 SGHTA and CDR2 FQGTGA. Trimming pared 2 bases from V and 3 bases from J, leaving 16 bases between. The DNA for the CDR3 is TGTGCCAGCAGCTTATACCCGGGGGCCCTCTACACTGAAGCTTTCTTT. This encodes CASSLYPGALYTEAFF.

A few counts support this clonotype. V gene TRBV4-2 combines with J gene TRBJ2-1; 13 bases align to TRBD2. Germline-derived CDR1 and CDR2 are LGHNA and YNFKEQ. J gave up 4 bases and V 5 bases, and 14 bases lay outside the gene matches. The CDR3 consists of 19 residues. Here the CDR3 reads CASSFTGLAGAQGYNEQFF. CDR3 nucleotide sequence: TGTGCCAGCAGCTTCACCGGACTAGCGGGGGCCCAGGGGTACAATGAGCAGTTCTTC.

The chain recombines TRBV15 with TRBJ2-5; perhaps TRBD2 as D (6 bases). The V gene lost 5 bases and the J gene lost 3 bases, with 16 bases spanning the gap. This CDR3 comprises 15 residues. CDR1 LNHNV and CDR2 YYDKDF come from the germline V gene (reference sequence). CDR3 sequence reads: CATSRWRGNEETQYF. The DNA of the CDR3 is TGTGCCACCAGCCGCTGGAGGGGTAACGAAGAGACCCAGTACTTC.

This rearrangement joins TRBV7-9 to TRBJ2-1, with 8 bases lining up with TRBD2. The CDR3 length is 15 residues. The junction had 8 bases not matched to a gene; V was cut back by 5 bases and J by 5 bases. The germline V gene encodes CDR1 SEHNR and CDR2 FQNEAQ (reference sequence). In DNA form, the CDR3 reads TGTGCCAGCAGCCCCAGCGGGGGACCCAACAATGAGCAGTTCTTC. Encoded protein: CASSPSGGPNNEQFF.